The 4 T cell receptor beta chains given below trace back to one sample, sequenced in a study of shared clonotypes between healthy human individuals. Using immunoSEQ multiplex PCR, the repertoire was profiled, and TCRdb retains in-frame clones only, with some absent. The sample has just over 2,000,000 clones, less than 95% seen once. It was CD45RO-negative cells, positively selected for CCR7, that made up naive CD8 cells, with terminally differentiated effector memory CD45RA+ cells excluded. The material sequenced was naive CD8+ T cells sorted from blood. The receptors stem from a man aged 18 to 29 in good health.

The chain carries TRBV4-1 and TRBJ2-7; 11 nucleotides line up with TRBD2. The J segment lost 5 bases and the V segment lost 4 bases, leaving 7 bases of the junction unmatched. Germline lookup yields CDR1 MGHRA and CDR2 YSYEKL. The CDR3 is made up of 15 amino acids. The CDR3 DNA reads as TGCGCCAGCAGCCTTGAACCGGGACTAGCGGACGAGCAGTACTTC. It encodes CASSLEPGLADEQYF.

The rearrangement links TRBV25-1 to TRBJ2-7, with TRBD2 identical over 10 bases. Germline V gene lookup returns CDR1 MGHDK and CDR2 SYGVNS. The CDR3 covers 17 residues. The V and J ends lost 2 bases and 5 bases, in that order; junction bases with no gene match: 12. The CDR3 DNA reads TGTGCCAGCAGTGAACGAGCGGGAGGGTCTCTGAGAGACGAGCAGTACTTC. It is translated as CASSERAGGSLRDEQYF.

This chain uses TRBV4-2 with TRBJ2-1; TRBD2 is a possible D gene (6 bases). The length of the CDR3 is 14 residues. Trimming removed 0 bases at V and 6 bases at J, with 9 bases between. Germline V gives CDR1 LGHNA, CDR2 YNFKEQ. CDR3 in amino acids: CASSQEMEGNEQFF. In DNA, the CDR3 is TGTGCCAGCAGCCAAGAGATGGAGGGCAATGAGCAGTTCTTC.

The chain employs TRBV7-9 and TRBJ2-5; no definite D call. The J call is uncertain, as TRBJ2-7 better fits the DNA end. This CDR3 region has 13 residues. Germline V gene data show CDR1 as SEHNR and CDR2 as FQNEAQ (reference sequence). The CDR3 region has the DNA TGTGCCAGCAGCTCCGCCGCGAACTACGAGCAGTACTTC. The encoded protein is CASSSAANYEQYF.